This T cell receptor beta chain appears in the sequencing data of a study of blood T cell repertoires in COVID-19. Across the whole study: Among Cohort 3 donors, those recovered had two negative PCRs, clearance, or symptom resolution.

Study processing details: Estimates of nucleated cell counts were drawn from the amplification of reference gene primers. The protocol was immunoSEQ multiplex PCR, while the TCRdb copy is restricted to in-frame clones and leaves out a portion. Clone size and V and J calls were adopted from that table, with D and trimming inferred from the DNA. Of roughly 340,000 clones listed, around 87% were seen once; the top ten hold 1.5% to 2%. CDR1 and CDR2 (germline): SGHNT, YYREEE (reference sequence). The CDR3 is made up of 15 amino acids. Trimming took 4 bases from V and 4 from J; bases not matched to a gene: 9.

This sequence joins TRBV5-4 and TRBJ1-2; TRBD1 matches 8 bases. Sequencing input: PBMCs or T cells enriched from blood (not recorded which). This receptor was obtained from a man aged 35-49 years in a cohort exposed to, infected with or recovered from COVID-19 (not recorded which). This CDR3 is CASSTTGEGPYGYTF. In DNA form, the CDR3 reads TGTGCCAGCAGCACGACAGGGGAAGGTCCCTATGGCTACACCTTC.